This TCR beta chain derives from a study of shared clonotypes between healthy human individuals (dated by TCRdb to 2019 to 2021). For the study in its entirety: The cohort comprised two women and three men aged 18 to 49 years. Per donor, three plates each were used for CD4 naive and CD4 memory, two for CD8 naive, and one for CD8 memory. To estimate repertoire size and how much clonotypes are shared between individuals, the study performed deep sequencing of blood TCR repertoires from about five healthy adults. To increase sequencing depth and limit assay-specific biases, TCR repertoire library preparation and sequencing were carried out by different laboratories using diverse techniques. Per donor, leukapheresis produced somewhere between about 0.8 and 9 billion PBMCs.

Cut back by 4 bases and 0 bases, the V and J ends lie 11 bases apart. CDR1 and CDR2, looked up from the germline V gene, are SGDLS and YYNGEE. The CDR3 starts with the cysteine, ends with the phenylalanine, and has 15 residues. Of the read, only the CDR3 DNA is kept; its 45 bases are in frame from base 1. Concerning this clone: Its cognate antigen has yet to be identified. Base qualities are missing; no much larger clone stands one base away.

TCR CDR3 regions were amplified from genomic DNA by multiplex PCR using the deep immunoSEQ assay. Genomic DNA extracted from each cell subset was distributed evenly over all wells of several immunoSEQ 96-well plates, and each plate served as one replicate. For sorted subsets, 150 to 250 ng genomic DNA, equal to tens of thousands of T cell genomes, was loaded into each replicate PCR. Purified libraries were measured with a Qubit 3.0 fluorometer, size-checked on a Bioanalyzer 2100, and measured again with the KAPA Library Quantification kit. Every immunoSEQ 96-well plate was sequenced on a dedicated single-read 150-cycle Illumina NextSeq 550 flow cell. The original methods were these. Because the immunoSEQ output included only junctional sequences and no quality scores, the filtering could not be the same as the filtering used for full-length reads. Sequences were annotated with PyIR, a Python wrapper for IgBLAST v1.9, using IMGT germline references to assign V/J genes and CDR3. Any read was removed if the V/J assignment was weak (E-value above 1e-6), the CDR3 was missing, or the read contained stop codons, out-of-frame junctions, or ambiguous translated residues. V3J clonotypes were defined as sequences sharing the same inferred V gene, J gene, and CDR3 amino acid sequence. Percentage overlap between repertoires was computed as shared unique clonotypes divided by the size of the smaller repertoire. RTK rarefaction, the Chao1 estimator, and Recon v2.1 estimates of unobserved clonotypes were used to assess repertoire richness. Generation probabilities for all TCRbeta clonotypes obtained by the gDNA method from a few donors were computed using OLGA. The table was pulled from immuneACCESS by TCRdb, which kept in-frame rearrangements only. Such tables lose some clones; where checked, under half of the loss comes from unresolved V genes, and the rest has no known cause. D and trimming were read from the DNA, whereas the V and J calls and clone size are those reported in that table. The sample profile shows more than 2,000,000 clones; 85% to 95% of them were found once. Of the sample, 0.35% to 0.5% is held by the ten largest clones.

The donors were healthy, HIV-negative adults with no recently reported acute infections or vaccinations. Only Caucasian adults living in Nashville, Tennessee, USA were represented among the donors. CD4+ T cells were enriched by magnetic negative selection, after which naive cells were positively selected on CD45RA and the negative fraction was taken as the memory subset. After blood collection by leukapheresis, PBMCs were isolated using Ficoll-Histopaque density gradient centrifugation and then cryopreserved in the vapor phase of liquid nitrogen. Analytical flow cytometry was used to check the purity and quantity of every magnetically sorted T cell population. Each sorted fraction had its genomic DNA isolated and then quantified by UV absorbance on a Nanodrop 2000c. The study at large found these results: Sharing across four donors was observed for roughly 5% of naive CD4, 3% to 3.5% of naive CD8, 2.3% of memory CD4, and about 0.39% of memory CD8 clonotypes. Incomplete sequencing was indicated by rarefaction of sorted-subset datasets, despite the large sequencing depth. Estimated clonotype richness was generally larger for naive than for memory subsets. Sampling was restricted to blood, and TCR repertoires in tissue are likely to differ from TCR repertoires in blood. Pairwise subsampling led to the expectation that sequencing depth would affect the degree of clonotype sharing among donors. Compared with non-shared clonotypes, clonotypes shared by all four sorted-subset donors had higher generation probabilities. Because the study included a small number of donors, the genetic and exposure-history diversity represented was limited.

The sequenced material came from naive CD4+ T cells from PBMCs. This sample's cell subset or site label indicates: CD45RA+ positively selected. The chain is made from TRBV9 and TRBJ2-1, and the D gene may be TRBD2, 5 bases matching. The receptor comes from a man younger than 35 in good health. Some clones in this sample may be carry-over from other donors' samples. CDR3 protein: CASSPTTHSYNEQFF. The DNA reads as follows: TGTGCCAGCAGCCCGACTACCCACTCCTACAATGAGCAGTTCTTC. The reference TRBV9 and TRBJ2-1 proteins fill in what lies around the CDR3, so the full variable domain reads DSGVTQTPKHLITATGQRVTLRCSPRSGDLSVYWYQQSLDQGLQFLIQYYNGEERAKGNILERFSAQQFPDLHSELNLSSLELGDSALYFCASSPTTHSYNEQFFGPGTRLTVL.